The clone carrying this T cell receptor beta chain was seen only a few times. What it binds is not known. The length of the CDR3 is 14 residues. Germline V gene sequence: CDR1 SGHNT, CDR2 YYREEE (reference sequence). Clones were read by immunoSEQ multiplex PCR, and TCRdb kept only the in-frame ones, dropping some. This sample has roughly 8,800 clones, with roughly 71% found just once. This sample stems from a study of T cells in pancreatic ductal adenocarcinoma. Study observations and caveats: Tumors hold more CD45RO+ effector T cells, which may bias toward lower diversity. Tumor and blood clonality did not differ significantly, about 0.11 versus 0.072.

Surgery without prior neoadjuvant therapy was the treatment of the selected pancreatic ductal adenocarcinoma patients. Sequenced material: pancreatic tumor tissue. This receptor was taken from a human donor with pancreatic ductal adenocarcinoma. This chain joins TRBV5-4 and TRBJ1-1; D possibly corresponds to TRBD1 (6 bases). CDR3 sequence reads: CASGRGGLSTEAFF. DNA for the CDR3: TGTGCTTCTGGCCGGGGGGGGCTGAGCACTGAAGCTTTCTTT.